The source of this T cell receptor beta chain is a study of T cells in Graves' hyperthyroidism and ophthalmopathy. This clonotype was recorded once. Its target is not known. Patients were excluded because of uncontrolled infection, other autoimmune disease, pregnancy or lactation. The study based diagnoses on clinical symptoms, serum thyroxine and TRAb, thyroid ultrasound and orbital computed tomography. RNA transcripts served as the template for amplifying TCR beta CDR3 regions. During a first-round RT-PCR of the TCR CDR3, the HTBI primer set was used. TCRdb analysed the multiplex PCR reads with MiXCR anew, one entry per CDR3 protein. The sample contains 540,000 or so distinct CDR3 sequences, roughly 46% of which appear only once. Findings and limits, study-wide: Separating ophthalmopathy from stable hyperthyroidism was achieved by a 13 V-J model. Ophthalmopathy, as predicted by the model, came a median roughly 6.5 months after the prediction.

The sequence was obtained from an adult woman with Graves' disease, either hyperthyroidism or ophthalmopathy (not recorded which). Sequencing was performed on peripheral blood or thyroid tissue (not recorded which).

CDR3 residues: CSAFHGVSGRAYEQYV. CDR3 bases: TGCAGTGCTTTCCATGGGGTTAGCGGGAGGGCCTACGAGCAGTACGTC. The chain has TRBV20-1 and TRBJ2-7; TRBD2 matches 11 bases. The CDR3 is 16 residues long. Germline CDR1 DFQATT, CDR2 SNEGSKA (reference sequence). V was clipped by 5 bases and J by 2 bases; unmatched bases: 11.